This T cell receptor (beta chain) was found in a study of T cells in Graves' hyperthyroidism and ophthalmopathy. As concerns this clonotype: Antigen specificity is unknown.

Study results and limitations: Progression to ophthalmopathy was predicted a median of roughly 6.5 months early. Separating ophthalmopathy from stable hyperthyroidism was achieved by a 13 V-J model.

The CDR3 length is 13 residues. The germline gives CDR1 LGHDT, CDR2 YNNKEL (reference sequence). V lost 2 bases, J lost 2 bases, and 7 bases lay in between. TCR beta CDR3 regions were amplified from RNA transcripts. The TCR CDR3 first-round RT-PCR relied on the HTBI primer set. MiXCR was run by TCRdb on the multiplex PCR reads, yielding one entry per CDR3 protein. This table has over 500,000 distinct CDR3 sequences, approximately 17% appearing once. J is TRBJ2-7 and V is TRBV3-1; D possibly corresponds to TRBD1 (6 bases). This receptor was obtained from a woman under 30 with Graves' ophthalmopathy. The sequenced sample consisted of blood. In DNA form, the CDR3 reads TGTGCCAGCAGCCAACGGGACACCTACGAGCAGTACTTC. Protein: CASSQRDTYEQYF.